The next 21 T cell receptor beta chains were all read from a single sample in a study of CD8+ T cells in alopecia areata. After isolation, RNA underwent reverse transcription to generate cDNA as the sequencing template. Data came from immunoSEQ multiplex PCR; TCRdb stores just in-frame clones and leaves some out. The sample lists some 80,000 clones, 66% occurring once. Described treatment: oral pan-JAK inhibitor, 5-10 mg twice daily. The input for sequencing was CD8+ T cells sorted from blood, taken at week 24, from a patient treated with tofacitinib. The receptor source for this set is a human donor with alopecia areata.

The genes are TRBV7-2 and TRBJ1-1; D gene unclear. This CDR3 is 12 amino acids long. Germline values: CDR1 SGHTA, CDR2 FQGNSA. The V and J ends lost 2 bases and 4 bases respectively, with 5 bases between them. DNA of the CDR3: TGTGCCAGCAGCTTATATGGCACTGAAGCTTTCTTT. Its protein is CASSLYGTEAFF.

V and J are TRBV7-2 and TRBJ2-1; D possibly uses TRBD1 or TRBD2 (5 bases each). CDR1 and CDR2 (germline): SGHTA, FQGNSA. The CDR3 extends over 16 amino acids. Between the trimmed V and J ends, which lost 1 base and 1 base, there was a span of 11 bases. The CDR3 region is CASSLVGTDSYNEQFF. CDR3 coding DNA: TGTGCCAGCAGCTTAGTAGGGACCGATTCCTACAATGAGCAGTTCTTC. Together with reference TRBV7-2 and TRBJ2-1, the CDR3 gives the full variable domain: GAGVSQSPSNKVTEKGKDVELRCDPISGHTALYWYRQSLGQGLEFLIYFQGNSAPDKSGLPSDRFSAERTGGSVSTLTIQRTQQEDSAVYLCASSLVGTDSYNEQFFGPGTRLTVL.

The table lists this clone with a few counts. This sequence joins TRBV7-9 and TRBJ2-5; the match to TRBD2 covers 11 bases. Germline V lookup: CDR1 SEHNR, CDR2 FQNEAQ (reference sequence). CDR3 length: 16 residues. With V trimmed by 4 bases and J by 7 bases, 11 bases remained unmatched. CDR3 DNA: TGTGCCAGCAGCTCCGTGACTAGCGGGAACGATAGGACCCAGTACTTC. Its protein is CASSSVTSGNDRTQYF.

The gene calls are TRBV29-1 and TRBJ2-1, with D uncertain. The CDR3 has 15 residues. The germline V and J ends were trimmed by 7 bases and 3 bases, with 19 bases remaining between them. Germline lookup yields CDR1 SQVTM and CDR2 ANQGSEA. In nucleotides, the CDR3 is TGCAGCGCCGGCGTGGGCGTCTCCCTCTACAATGAGCAGTTCTTC. It codes for CSAGVGVSLYNEQFF.

This chain uses TRBV7-3 with TRBJ1-1; D uncertain. Trimming left V 5 bases short and J 6 bases short, with 13 bases between. The V gene's germline CDR1 is SGHTA and CDR2 FQGTGA. The CDR3 length is 13 residues. CDR3 sequence (DNA): TGTGCCAGCAGCCCTTCCGGAGAGTCTGAAGCTTTCTTT. Its protein is CASSPSGESEAFF.

This clone came up a few times. The DNA of the CDR3 is TGCAGCGTTGAAGGGGCTAGCGGGAATCCCTACAATGAGCAGTTCTTC. It yields the protein CSVEGASGNPYNEQFF. The rearrangement uses TRBV29-1 and TRBJ2-1, with 9 positions matching TRBD2. V shed 1 base and J 2 bases; nucleotides not matched to a gene: 6. CDR1 and CDR2 from the germline V gene are SQVTM and ANQGSEA. The CDR3 is 16 residues long.

The V gene is TRBV6-6, the J gene TRBJ2-1, with D unresolved. Germline CDR1 MNHNY, CDR2 SVGAGI (reference sequence). V was pared by 6 bases and J by 0 bases, with 12 bases between. The CDR3 has 15 amino acids. The chain's CDR3 is CASSLVLGSYNEQFF. DNA of the CDR3: TGTGCCAGCAGCCTCGTATTGGGCTCCTACAATGAGCAGTTCTTC.

The CDR3, as DNA: TGTGCCAGCAGCCATTCGACAGGGCTGGGGGAGACCCAGTACTTC. This encodes CASSHSTGLGETQYF. V usage is TRBV5-4 and J usage is TRBJ2-5, with 7 bases identical to TRBD1. The CDR3 sequence is 15 residues long. The V gene's germline CDR1 is SGHNT and CDR2 YYREEE (reference sequence). V trimming: 4 bases; J trimming: 5 bases; junction bases outside the gene matches: 11.

This chain connects TRBV4-1 to TRBJ1-1; 8 positions match TRBD1. Unmatched junction bases numbered 9, after V lost 6 bases and J lost 6 bases. CDR3 length equals 14 residues. CDR1 MGHRA and CDR2 YSYEKL come from the germline V gene. The CDR3 DNA reads as TGCGCCAGCAGGGCCGGGACACAGGGGGCTGAAGCTTTCTTT. Translation: CASRAGTQGAEAFF.

This clone was counted between two and nine times. The chain recombines TRBV5-1 with TRBJ2-1; D might be TRBD2 (6 bases). Trimming removed 5 bases from V and 3 bases from J, with 12 bases in between. The germline V gene encodes CDR1 SGHRS and CDR2 YFSETQ. This CDR3 has 14 residues. The CDR3 nucleotides are TGCGCCAGCAGAGAGGCTAGCGACTACAATGAGCAGTTCTTC. This sequence encodes CASREASDYNEQFF. The complete variable domain, with remaining parts taken from reference TRBV5-1 and TRBJ2-1, reads KAGVTQTPRYLIKTRGQQVTLSCSPISGHRSVSWYQQTPGQGLQFLFEYFSETQRNKGNFPGRFSGRQFSNSRSEMNVSTLELGDSALYLCASREASDYNEQFFGPGTRLTVL.

This clone was counted a few times. The CDR3 sequence: CACRSNCHSGANVLTF. As DNA, the CDR3 is TGCGCCTGTCGGTCCAACTGTCACTCTGGGGCCAACGTCCTGACTTTC. The gene calls are TRBV23-1 and TRBJ2-6, with D hard to call. TRBV23-1 carries the ORF label, with uncertain function. V shed 11 bases and J shed 0 bases, with 17 bases lying between them. The CDR3 runs to 16 residues.

The CDR3 DNA follows: TGTGCCAGCAGCCCAAGGACTAGCGGGGGGGCCTACGAGCAGTACTTC. Translating it yields CASSPRTSGGAYEQYF. The chain has TRBV13 and TRBJ2-7; TRBD2 agrees at 15 bases. The germline V gene encodes CDR1 PRHDT and CDR2 FYEKMQ (reference sequence). Germline trimming cut 5 bases from V and 2 bases from J; bases unmatched to any gene: 4. This CDR3 comprises 16 residues.

This rearrangement joins TRBV7-9 to TRBJ1-2; 9 bases are shared with TRBD1. The length of the CDR3 is 16 residues. Germline loops: CDR1 SEHNR, CDR2 FQNEAQ (reference sequence). The ends lost 5 bases at V and 8 bases at J; junction bases unmatched: 15. CDR3 amino acids: CASSAQKKGQGEGYTF. In nucleotides, the CDR3 is TGTGCCAGCAGCGCCCAAAAGAAGGGACAGGGTGAAGGCTACACCTTC.

This clone came up once. The chain is built from TRBV4-1 and TRBJ2-2; D is perhaps TRBD1 (5 bases). The CDR3 is 18 residues long. Germline loops: CDR1 MGHRA, CDR2 YSYEKL. V was pared by 0 bases and J by 5 bases, with 19 bases between. The DNA of the CDR3 is TGCGCCAGCAGCCAAGAACTTCGGGCAGGGCGATTTACCGGGGAGCTGTTTTTT. Residues: CASSQELRAGRFTGELFF.

This clone was counted once. Here the CDR3 reads CASSQDGNTEAFF. In nucleotides, the CDR3 is TGCGCCAGCAGCCAAGACGGCAACACTGAAGCTTTCTTT. The J gene is TRBJ1-1, the V gene TRBV4-3; D unresolved. The length of the CDR3 is 13 residues. Trimming took 0 bases from V and 2 from J, leaving 4 bases between them. Per germline, CDR1 LGHNA and CDR2 YSLEER.

V is TRBV29-1 and J is TRBJ2-7, with D perhaps matching TRBD2 (6 bases). V was pared by 1 base and J by 0 bases, with 10 bases between. Germline assignment: CDR1 SQVTM and CDR2 ANQGSEA. This CDR3 spans 14 amino acids. The DNA for the CDR3 is TGCAGCGTTGAAGGCGGGGTGGGCTCCTACGAGCAGTACTTC. It codes for CSVEGGVGSYEQYF.

For this clone: At one of its ends the junction is not consistent with the germline gene, which may arise from a read error. This chain joins TRBV27 and TRBJ2-1, with D hard to call. The CDR3 has 14 amino acids. The germline V gene has CDR1 MNHEY and CDR2 SMNVEV (reference sequence). The chain's CDR3 is CASRVQGSFNEQFF. For the CDR3, the DNA is TGTGCCAGCAGAGTGCAAGGGTCCTTCAATGAGCAGTTCTTC.

The rearrangement joins TRBV6-6 to TRBJ2-7; weak D call: TRBD2 (6 bases). Germline V CDR1 and CDR2: MNHNY, SVGAGI (reference sequence). The V and J ends lost 2 bases and 7 bases respectively, with 12 bases between them. This CDR3 has 13 amino acids. DNA of the CDR3: TGTGCCAGCAGTTACAGCGGGTCGGGGGAGCAGTACTTC. This encodes CASSYSGSGEQYF.

This sequence joins TRBV27 and TRBJ2-5; 10 positions agree with TRBD1. V dropped 6 bases and J dropped 2; count of bases not matched to a gene: 6. Germline CDR1 is MNHEY and CDR2 is SMNVEV (reference sequence). The CDR3 is 15 residues long. Written as DNA, the CDR3 is TGTGCCAGCAGGCTTGGGACAGGGGCACAAGAGACCCAGTACTTC. It translates to CASRLGTGAQETQYF.

This chain links TRBV6-1 with TRBJ1-2, with TRBD1 matching over 9 bases. CDR3 length: 15 amino acids. The V segment lost 2 bases and the J segment 5 bases; nucleotides outside the gene matches: 6. CDR1 and CDR2 from the germline V gene are MNHNS and SASEGT. CDR3 loop: CASSEIGTGNYGYTF. The CDR3 region has the DNA TGTGCCAGCAGTGAAATCGGGACAGGGAATTATGGCTACACCTTC.

This clone was counted only a few times. This chain connects TRBV6-4 to TRBJ2-2; possible D gene TRBD2, 5 bases. Per germline, CDR1 MRHNA and CDR2 SNTAGT. The CDR3 is 13 amino acids. Deletions cut 5 bases from V and 3 bases from J, with 7 bases between. The DNA of the CDR3 is TGTGCCAGCAGTCCGGACTACACCGGGGAGCTGTTTTTT. This codes for CASSPDYTGELFF.